A single sample gave rise to the 11 T cell receptor beta chains below, sequenced in a study of blood T cell repertoires in COVID-19. The assay was immunoSEQ multiplex PCR, and TCRdb's table has in-frame clones only and misses some. The table records about 100,000 clones, roughly 90% of them present only once. Sample: peripheral blood. All receptors derive from a man between 50 and 59 years old with active COVID-19.

The chain uses TRBV4-2 and TRBJ1-4; TRBD1 matches at 8 bases. The germline V gene has CDR1 LGHNA and CDR2 YNFKEQ. Trimming at V came to 1 base and at J to 8 bases, leaving 6 bases not matched to a gene. This CDR3 region has 15 residues. Here the CDR3 DNA reads TGTGCCAGCAGCCAAGCGACAGGGGATGGAGAAAAACTGTTTTTT. Encoded protein: CASSQATGDGEKLFF.

This chain joins TRBV10-3 and TRBJ2-3; TRBD2 might be the D (5 bases). Germline V gene lookup returns CDR1 ENHRY and CDR2 SYGVKD. The CDR3 extends over 15 amino acids. Trimming cost V 2 bases and J 0 bases, with 9 bases left between them. The chain's CDR3 is CAISEAGPSTDTQYF. The CDR3 nucleotides read TGTGCCATCAGTGAGGCGGGTCCTAGCACAGATACGCAGTATTTT.

V usage is TRBV2 and J usage is TRBJ1-3, with a weak D call TRBD1 (5 bases). Germline V gene sequence: CDR1 SNHLY, CDR2 FYNNEI. This CDR3 is built from 15 residues. V gave up 5 bases and J gave up 9 bases, with 20 bases separating them. The chain's CDR3 is CASSRDFGGGGTIYF. The CDR3 DNA follows: TGTGCCAGCAGTCGGGACTTCGGGGGAGGTGGCACCATATATTTT.

The rearrangement uses TRBV19 and TRBJ1-5; 10 bases are a match to TRBD1. The trim removed 5 bases at V and 6 bases at J, leaving 4 bases unmatched. The germline gives CDR1 LNHDA, CDR2 SQIVND (reference sequence). CDR3 length equals 14 residues. In DNA, the CDR3 is TGTGCCAGTAGTGCCGGGACAGGGGTTCAGCCCCAGCATTTT. Amino acids: CASSAGTGVQPQHF.

There are many counts of this clone. The chain is built from TRBV5-1 and TRBJ2-7; a weak D match, TRBD2 (5 bases). The CDR3 runs to 17 residues. Germline V gene sequence: CDR1 SGHRS, CDR2 YFSETQ. Trimming took 4 bases from V and 3 from J, leaving 23 bases between them. The CDR3: CASSPAQPRRESYEQYF. DNA of the CDR3: TGCGCCAGCAGCCCAGCCCAACCCCGTAGGGAGAGCTACGAGCAGTACTTC.

This clone was observed a single time. CDR3 DNA sequence: TGCAGCGTGAGCTCTGGGGCCAACGTCCTGACTTTC. The encoded protein is CSVSSGANVLTF. The chain joins TRBV29-1 to TRBJ2-6; D uncertain. Trimming pared 6 bases from V and 0 bases from J, leaving 3 bases between. The CDR3 extends over 12 amino acids. Germline assignment: CDR1 SQVTM and CDR2 ANQGSEA.

The chain joins TRBV18 to TRBJ2-1; TRBD2 matches at 11 bases. CDR1 and CDR2 from the germline V gene are KGHSH and LQKENI. The CDR3 spans 20 residues. V trimming: 1 base; J trimming: 0 bases; junction bases outside the gene matches: 11. The CDR3 loop is CASSPRPTSGKRGSYNEQFF. The DNA of the CDR3 is TGTGCCAGCTCACCACGTCCGACTAGCGGGAAACGGGGCTCCTACAATGAGCAGTTCTTC.

V usage is TRBV5-1 and J usage is TRBJ2-5; D is unclear. V was trimmed by 0 bases and J by 7 bases, leaving 10 bases between them. This CDR3 is built from 13 residues. Germline-derived CDR1 and CDR2 are SGHRS and YFSETQ. The chain's CDR3 is CASSLDPSGTQYF. CDR3 nucleotide sequence: TGCGCCAGCAGCTTGGATCCGAGTGGGACCCAGTACTTC.

The rearrangement uses TRBV5-1 and TRBJ2-5; 13 bases match TRBD2. The trim removed 4 bases at V and 2 bases at J, leaving 8 bases unmatched. Germline loops: CDR1 SGHRS, CDR2 YFSETQ. The CDR3 has 17 amino acids. CDR3 residues: CASSPERTSGGQETQYF. CDR3 DNA sequence: TGCGCCAGCAGCCCGGAACGGACTAGCGGGGGTCAAGAGACCCAGTACTTC.

V usage is TRBV6-4 and J usage is TRBJ2-1; 13 nucleotides match TRBD2. The CDR3 is 16 residues long. V trimming: 6 bases; J trimming: 4 bases; junction bases outside the gene matches: 6. Germline V gene lookup returns CDR1 MRHNA and CDR2 SNTAGT. The CDR3 coding sequence is TGTGCCAGCAGCAGCGGACTAGCGGGAGCTTACAATGAGCAGTTCTTC. Its translation: CASSSGLAGAYNEQFF.

The V and J genes are TRBV30 and TRBJ1-4; 7 nucleotides align to TRBD1. This CDR3 has 17 residues. Looked up from germline, CDR1 is GTSNPN and CDR2 is SVGIG (reference sequence). Trimming removed 0 bases from V and 3 bases from J; junction bases left unmatched: 10. CDR3 residues: CAWSVLSRGRSNEKLFF. The CDR3 DNA follows: TGTGCCTGGAGTGTACTTTCCAGGGGGAGGTCTAATGAAAAACTGTTTTTT. The full variable domain, its missing parts supplied by reference TRBV30 and TRBJ1-4, is SQTIHQWPATLVQPVGSPLSLECTVEGTSNPNLYWYRQAAGRGLQLLFYSVGIGQISSEVPQNLSASRPQDRQFILSSKKLLLSDSGFYLCAWSVLSRGRSNEKLFFGSGTQLSVL.